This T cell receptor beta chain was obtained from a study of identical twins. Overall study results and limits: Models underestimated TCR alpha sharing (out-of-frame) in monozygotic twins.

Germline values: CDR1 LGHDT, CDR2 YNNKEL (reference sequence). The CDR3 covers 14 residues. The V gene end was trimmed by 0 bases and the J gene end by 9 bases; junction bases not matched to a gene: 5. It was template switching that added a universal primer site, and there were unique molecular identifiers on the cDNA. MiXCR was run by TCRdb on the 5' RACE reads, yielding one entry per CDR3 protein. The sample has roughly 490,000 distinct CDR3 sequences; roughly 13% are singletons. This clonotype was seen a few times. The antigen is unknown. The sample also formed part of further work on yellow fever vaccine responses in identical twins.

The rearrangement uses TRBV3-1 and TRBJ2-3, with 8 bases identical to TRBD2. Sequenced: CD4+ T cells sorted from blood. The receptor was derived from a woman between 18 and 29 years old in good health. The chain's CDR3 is CASSQELQRGTQYF. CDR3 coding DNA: TGTGCCAGCAGCCAAGAACTCCAGCGGGGGACGCAGTATTTT.